This TCR beta chain came from a study of blood T cell repertoires in COVID-19. The J segment lost 4 bases and the V segment lost 1 base, leaving 8 bases of the junction unmatched. Germline assignment: CDR1 SGHDN and CDR2 FVKESK. The length of the CDR3 is 16 residues. The protocol was immunoSEQ multiplex PCR, while the TCRdb copy is restricted to in-frame clones and leaves out a portion. The sample includes under 150,000 clones, about 88% seen only once; the top ten take 2.3%. This receptor was taken from a human donor in a cohort sampled during active COVID-19. The sequenced sample was peripheral blood. This rearrangement joins TRBV14 to TRBJ2-5; 8 nucleotides match TRBD2. CDR3 nucleotides: TGTGCCAGCAGCCAAGGGGGGAGCGGGAGAGGAGAGACCCAGTACTTC. Protein product: CASSQGGSGRGETQYF. Together with reference TRBV14 and TRBJ2-5, the CDR3 gives the full variable domain: EAGVTQFPSHSVIEKGQTVTLRCDPISGHDNLYWYRRVMGKEIKFLLHFVKESKQDESGMPNNRFLAERTGGTYSTLKVQPAELEDSGVYFCASSQGGSGRGETQYFGPGTRLLVL.